These 18 T cell receptor beta chains came from one sample sequenced in a study of cytomegalovirus exposure and HLA in healthy donors. 60 Vbeta and 13 Jbeta primers were used in PCR. TCRdb's copy holds only in-frame clones and misses some; the assay was immunoSEQ multiplex PCR. The sample holds 130,000 or so clones, roughly 77% seen once. The sequenced sample consisted of PBMCs. The receptors were sampled from a man between 18 and 29 years old in good health and CMV-seronegative.

This sequence joins TRBV7-9 and TRBJ2-2; 9 nucleotides match TRBD1. Per the germline V gene, CDR1 is SEHNR and CDR2 is FQNEAQ (reference sequence). The CDR3 contains 15 residues. With 5 bases clipped from V and 6 bases from J, the junction kept 7 bases outside the gene matches. The CDR3 nucleotides read TGTGCCAGCAGCCGAGGGACAGGGAGACCCGGGGAGCTGTTTTTT. The encoded protein is CASSRGTGRPGELFF.

CDR3: CASSPRTGYEQYF. CDR3 nucleotide sequence: TGTGCCAGCAGCCCTCGGACAGGCTACGAGCAGTACTTC. This sequence joins TRBV13 and TRBJ2-7; 7 nucleotides match TRBD1. Germline V gives CDR1 PRHDT, CDR2 FYEKMQ (reference sequence). The V segment lost 5 bases and the J segment 3 bases; nucleotides outside the gene matches: 4. CDR3 size: 13 residues.

V and J are TRBV7-3 and TRBJ2-3; the match to TRBD1 covers 8 bases. The V segment lost 5 bases and the J segment 9 bases; nucleotides outside the gene matches: 10. The CDR3 extends over 14 amino acids. Looked up from germline, CDR1 is SGHTA and CDR2 is FQGTGA. CDR3: CASSPLPTGGTQYF. The CDR3, as DNA: TGTGCCAGCAGCCCCCTTCCTACAGGGGGAACGCAGTATTTT.

This clone turned up a few times. The V and J genes are TRBV6-1 and TRBJ2-6; tentatively, D is TRBD1 (6 bases). The germline V gene encodes CDR1 MNHNS and CDR2 SASEGT. V was cut by 0 bases and J by 0 bases, with 6 bases left in between. CDR3 length: 16 residues. The CDR3 nucleotides are TGTGCCAGCAGTGAAGCCAGGGGCTCTGGGGCCAACGTCCTGACTTTC. Protein product: CASSEARGSGANVLTF.

This chain links TRBV18 with TRBJ1-1; TRBD1 aligns across 8 bases. Germline V gives CDR1 KGHSH, CDR2 LQKENI. The V and J ends lost 5 bases and 4 bases, in that order; junction bases with no gene match: 3. The CDR3 runs 13 residues. The CDR3 DNA follows: TGTGCCAGCTCATCAACAGGGGGCACTGAAGCTTTCTTT. It encodes CASSSTGGTEAFF.

The chain uses TRBV4-1 and TRBJ2-3, with TRBD2 identical over 11 bases. The CDR3 runs 15 residues. J lost 5 bases, V lost 4 bases, and 5 bases had no gene match. Germline V gene lookup returns CDR1 MGHRA and CDR2 YSYEKL. The chain's CDR3 is CASSPLAGVVDTQYF. The DNA for the CDR3 is TGCGCCAGCAGCCCACTAGCGGGGGTAGTAGATACGCAGTATTTT.

The chain is built from TRBV4-2 and TRBJ1-4; 7 bases map to TRBD1. Germline CDR1 reads LGHNA; CDR2 reads YNFKEQ. The junction had 14 bases not matched to a gene; V was cut back by 0 bases and J by 7 bases. The CDR3 runs 18 residues. CDR3 residues: CASSQDLDRNLEGEKLFF. CDR3 coding DNA: TGTGCCAGCAGCCAAGATCTGGACAGGAATCTGGAGGGTGAAAAACTGTTTTTT.

The V gene is TRBV27, the J gene TRBJ1-1; the D gene is possibly TRBD1 (6 bases). The CDR3 is 14 amino acids. V was shortened by 4 bases and J by 5 bases, with 14 bases between the two germline ends. The germline V gene has CDR1 MNHEY and CDR2 SMNVEV (reference sequence). The CDR3 nucleotides read TGTGCCAGCAGTTGGGACACATCTAGGACTGAAGCTTTCTTT. Protein sequence: CASSWDTSRTEAFF.

J is TRBJ1-4 and V is TRBV21-1. TRBV21-1 is assigned pseudogene status. This CDR3 contains 15 residues. CDR3 sequence: CASSRRVGGNEKLFF. CDR3 bases: TGTGCCAGCAGTAGACGCGTCGGGGGAAATGAAAAACTGTTTTTT.

This sequence joins TRBV4-2 and TRBJ2-1; 9 nucleotides agree with TRBD2. CDR3 length: 16 residues. The germline CDR1 and CDR2 sequences are LGHNA and YNFKEQ. With V trimmed by 0 bases and J by 9 bases, 9 bases remained unmatched. Written as DNA, the CDR3 is TGTGCCAGCAGCCAAGATGGAAGCGGGGGGCCGGGTGAGCAGTTCTTC. Translation gives CASSQDGSGGPGEQFF.

The chain employs TRBV15 and TRBJ2-1; the D gene is possibly TRBD2 (6 bases). With 0 bases removed from V and 4 bases from J, the gap between germline ends came to 19 bases. This CDR3 region has 18 residues. In germline, CDR1 is LNHNV, CDR2 YYDKDF (reference sequence). For the CDR3, the DNA is TGTGCCACCAGCAGAGATCGGCAAACGGGGGTCGTGTACAATGAGCAGTTCTTC. Its translation is CATSRDRQTGVVYNEQFF.

The chain recombines TRBV29-1 with TRBJ2-3, with D possibly matching TRBD1 (7 bases). This CDR3 contains 15 residues. Germline CDR1 reads SQVTM; CDR2 reads ANQGSEA. V dropped 1 base and J dropped 2 bases, with 13 bases sitting between them. The DNA of the CDR3 is TGCAGCGTTGAAGTGCGGGACAGAAACACAGATACGCAGTATTTT. Its translation: CSVEVRDRNTDTQYF.

This chain uses TRBV5-1 with TRBJ2-3, with D unresolved. This CDR3 has 13 residues. Germline values: CDR1 SGHRS, CDR2 YFSETQ. The V end lost 0 bases, the J end lost 5 bases, and 7 bases lay between the germline ends. The DNA for the CDR3 is TGCGCCAGCAGCTTGGATCCGGGAGATACGCAGTATTTT. Protein product: CASSLDPGDTQYF.

CDR3 sequence reads: CASGGISGNSPLHF. The CDR3, as DNA: TGTGCCAGCGGAGGCATCTCGGGGAATTCACCCCTCCACTTT. The gene calls are TRBV25-1 and TRBJ1-6; D is uncertain. CDR1 is MGHDK and CDR2 is SYGVNS in the germline V gene. V was clipped by 8 bases and J by 7 bases, with 15 bases between them. The CDR3 contains 14 residues.

Only one count was recorded for this clone. V usage is TRBV6-5 and J usage is TRBJ1-5; 7 bases line up with TRBD1. Losses at the gene ends were 4 bases for V and 1 base for J; bases not matched to a gene: 7. The germline gives CDR1 MNHEY, CDR2 SVGAGI. The CDR3 has 16 residues. The CDR3 DNA reads as TGTGCCAGCAGTTTAACAGGGGAGAGGAGCAATCAGCCCCAGCATTTT. Translated: CASSLTGERSNQPQHF.

This chain joins TRBV7-9 and TRBJ1-6, with D unclear. V gave up 5 bases and J gave up 5 bases, with 10 bases separating them. This CDR3 is built from 14 residues. The germline gives CDR1 SEHNR, CDR2 FQNEAQ (reference sequence). CDR3: CASSVGRDNSPLHF. The CDR3 DNA reads as TGTGCCAGCAGCGTAGGGCGGGATAATTCACCCCTCCACTTT.

The chain combines TRBV6-1 with TRBJ1-2, with 9 bases that match TRBD1. Looked up from germline, CDR1 is MNHNS and CDR2 is SASEGT. The CDR3 loop spans 14 amino acids. V was clipped by 5 bases and J by 5 bases; unmatched bases: 6. The CDR3 reads CASSPTGGRYGYTF. The DNA of the CDR3 is TGTGCCAGCAGTCCTACAGGGGGCAGGTATGGCTACACCTTC.

Only a few counts were recorded for this clone. The V call is TRBV13, the J call TRBJ2-1; 7 bases are shared with TRBD2. The germline gives CDR1 PRHDT, CDR2 FYEKMQ (reference sequence). The J segment lost 10 bases and the V segment lost 5 bases, leaving 5 bases of the junction unmatched. The CDR3 is 12 residues long. CDR3 in DNA: TGTGCCAGCAGCGAGAGACTAGCCGAGCAGTTCTTC. The encoded protein is CASSERLAEQFF.